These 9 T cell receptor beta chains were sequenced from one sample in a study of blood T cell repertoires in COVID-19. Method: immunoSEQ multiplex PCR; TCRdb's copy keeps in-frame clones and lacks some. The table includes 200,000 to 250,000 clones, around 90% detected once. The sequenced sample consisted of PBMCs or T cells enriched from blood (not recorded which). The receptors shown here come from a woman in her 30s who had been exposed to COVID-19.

The CDR3 spells CASRPFATGGRTEAFF. The CDR3 DNA follows: TGTGCCAGCAGGCCGTTCGCTACAGGGGGCCGTACTGAAGCTTTCTTT. The chain is built from TRBV2 and TRBJ1-1; 9 nucleotides match TRBD1. CDR3 size: 16 residues. The V gene's germline CDR1 is SNHLY and CDR2 FYNNEI. The V segment lost 6 bases and the J segment 5 bases; nucleotides outside the gene matches: 13.

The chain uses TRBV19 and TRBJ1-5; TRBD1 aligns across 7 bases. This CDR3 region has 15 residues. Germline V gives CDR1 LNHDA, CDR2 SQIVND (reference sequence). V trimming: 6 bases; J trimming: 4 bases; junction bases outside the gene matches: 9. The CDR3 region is CASRGDSRRNQPQHF. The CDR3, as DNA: TGTGCCAGTAGAGGGGACAGCCGGAGGAATCAGCCCCAGCATTTT. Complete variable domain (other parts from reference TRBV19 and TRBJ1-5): DGGITQSPKYLFRKEGQNVTLSCEQNLNHDAMYWYRQDPGQGLRLIYYSQIVNDFQKGDIAEGYSVSREKKESFPLTVTSAQKNPTAFYLCASRGDSRRNQPQHFGDGTRLSIL.

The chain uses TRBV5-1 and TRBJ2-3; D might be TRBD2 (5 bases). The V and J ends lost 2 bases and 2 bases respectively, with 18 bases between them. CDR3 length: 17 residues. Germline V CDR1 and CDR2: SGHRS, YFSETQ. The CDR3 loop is CASSLFASGINTDTQYF. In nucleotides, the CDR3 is TGCGCCAGCAGCTTATTTGCGAGCGGAATTAACACAGATACGCAGTATTTT.

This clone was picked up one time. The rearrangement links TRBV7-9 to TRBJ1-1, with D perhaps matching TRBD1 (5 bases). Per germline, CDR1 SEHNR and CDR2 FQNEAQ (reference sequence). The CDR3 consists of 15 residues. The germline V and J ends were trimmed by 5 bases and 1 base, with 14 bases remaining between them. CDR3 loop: CASSTERTSNTEAFF. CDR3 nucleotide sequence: TGTGCCAGCAGCACAGAGAGGACATCGAACACTGAAGCTTTCTTT.

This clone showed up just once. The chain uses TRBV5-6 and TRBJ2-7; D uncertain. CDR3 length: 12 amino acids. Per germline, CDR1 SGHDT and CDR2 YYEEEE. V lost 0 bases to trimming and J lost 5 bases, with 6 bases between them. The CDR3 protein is CASSLDYDEQYF. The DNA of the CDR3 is TGTGCCAGCAGCTTGGACTACGACGAGCAGTACTTC.

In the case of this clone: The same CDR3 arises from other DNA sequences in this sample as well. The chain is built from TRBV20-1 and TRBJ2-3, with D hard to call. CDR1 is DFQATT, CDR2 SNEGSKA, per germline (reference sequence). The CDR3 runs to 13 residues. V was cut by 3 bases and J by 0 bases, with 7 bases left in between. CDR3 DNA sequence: TGCAGTGCTAGTAGAGTCAGCACAGATACGCAGTATTTT. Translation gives CSASRVSTDTQYF.

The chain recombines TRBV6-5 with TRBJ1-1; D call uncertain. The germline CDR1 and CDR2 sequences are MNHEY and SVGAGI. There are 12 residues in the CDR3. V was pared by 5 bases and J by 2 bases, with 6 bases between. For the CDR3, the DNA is TGTGCCAGCAGTCGAGATAACACTGAAGCTTTCTTT. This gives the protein CASSRDNTEAFF.

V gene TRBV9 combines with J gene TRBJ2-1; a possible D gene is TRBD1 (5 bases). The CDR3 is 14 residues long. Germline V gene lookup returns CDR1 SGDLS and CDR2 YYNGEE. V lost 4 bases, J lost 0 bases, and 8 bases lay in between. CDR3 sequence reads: CASSKTVSYNEQFF. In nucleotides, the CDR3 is TGTGCCAGCAGCAAGACAGTCTCCTACAATGAGCAGTTCTTC.

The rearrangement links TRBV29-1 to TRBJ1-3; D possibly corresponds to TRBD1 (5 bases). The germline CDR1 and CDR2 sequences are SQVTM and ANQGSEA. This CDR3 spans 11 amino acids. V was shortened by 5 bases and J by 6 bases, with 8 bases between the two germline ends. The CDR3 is CSVQGLNTIYF. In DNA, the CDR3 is TGCAGCGTTCAGGGCCTAAACACCATATATTTT.